This T cell receptor (beta chain) was documented in a study of cytomegalovirus exposure and HLA in healthy donors. Primers: 60 Vbeta forward and 13 Jbeta reverse. Using immunoSEQ multiplex PCR, the repertoire was profiled, and TCRdb retains in-frame clones only, with some absent. The sample lists approximately 200,000 clones, about 80% occurring once. Germline CDR1 SGHRS, CDR2 YFSETQ. Losses at the gene ends were 1 base for V and 2 bases for J; bases not matched to a gene: 4. CDR3 length: 15 residues. Sequencing was carried out using PBMCs. This chain uses TRBV5-1 with TRBJ2-7, with 9 bases fitting TRBD2. This sequence originates from a man younger than 40 in good health and CMV-seronegative. The CDR3 bases are TGCGCCAGCAGCTTGATGGCGGGAGGGCCCTACGAGCAGTACTTC. It yields the protein CASSLMAGGPYEQYF. Complete variable domain (other parts from reference TRBV5-1 and TRBJ2-7): KAGVTQTPRYLIKTRGQQVTLSCSPISGHRSVSWYQQTPGQGLQFLFEYFSETQRNKGNFPGRFSGRQFSNSRSEMNVSTLELGDSALYLCASSLMAGGPYEQYFGPGTRLTVT.